This is a list of T cell receptor beta chains from one sample in a study of identical twins. TCRdb re-derived calls from the 5' RACE reads in MiXCR, one entry per CDR3 protein. The sample comprises some 600,000 distinct CDR3 sequences, about 7.6% of which are singletons, and around 1.6% rests with the top ten. The same specimen was also included in a second study, on yellow fever vaccine responses in identical twins.

What was sequenced was PBMCs. These TCRs come from a woman between 18 and 29 years old in good health. CDR3s include the opening cysteine and the closing phenylalanine or tryptophan. Each record gives: clone size, D gene, V gene, J gene, CDR3 protein, CDR3 DNA. D genes are given only for firm matches. Where a row states a size, it is once, few, many or the class of an expanded clone; other rows omit it.

size: few
D: -
V: TRBV5-1
J: TRBJ2-3
CDR3: CASSPPTPDTQYF
DNA: TGCGCCAGCAGCCCACCGACACCGGATACGCAGTATTTT

size: few
D: -
V: TRBV7-2
J: TRBJ2-1
CDR3: CASSLGSAPSSYNEQFF
DNA: TGTGCCAGCAGCTTAGGCTCAGCACCGAGCTCCTACAATGAGCAGTTCTTC

size: -
D: TRBD1
V: TRBV5-6
J: TRBJ1-2
CDR3: CASSPTGFNYGYTF
DNA: TGTGCCAGCAGCCCGACAGGGTTTAACTATGGCTACACCTTC

size: -
D: TRBD1
V: TRBV12-3/TRBV12-4
J: TRBJ1-2
CDR3: CASTSGRGNRYGYTF
DNA: TGTGCCAGCACCTCCGGCAGGGGGAATCGCTATGGCTACACCTTC

size: -
D: -
V: TRBV28
J: TRBJ1-2
CDR3: CASRVGGYGYTF
DNA: TGTGCCAGCAGGGTGGGCGGCTATGGCTACACCTTC

size: few
D: TRBD2
V: TRBV4-1
J: TRBJ2-2
CDR3: CASTSLAGGSTGELFF
DNA: TGCGCCAGCACGTCACTAGCGGGGGGGAGCACCGGGGAGCTGTTTTTT

size: few
D: -
V: TRBV6-1
J: TRBJ2-3
CDR3: CASRTQRLLVDTQYF
DNA: TGTGCCAGCCGTACCCAGCGCCTACTTGTAGATACGCAGTATTTT

size: -
D: TRBD2
V: TRBV11-1
J: TRBJ2-3
CDR3: CASRIPMGLAGDKNTDTQYF
DNA: TGTGCCAGCAGGATACCCATGGGGCTAGCGGGGGACAAAAACACAGATACGCAGTATTTT

size: few
D: TRBD2
V: TRBV12-3/TRBV12-4
J: TRBJ2-7
CDR3: CASTLGLAYEQYF
DNA: TGTGCCAGCACCCTCGGACTAGCCTACGAGCAGTACTTC

size: few
D: -
V: TRBV20-1
J: TRBJ2-1
CDR3: CSAKGNAQFF
DNA: TGCAGTGCTAAGGGCAATGCGCAGTTCTTC

size: -
D: -
V: TRBV4-1
J: TRBJ2-1
CDR3: CASSQDRAASYSYNEQFF
DNA: TGCGCCAGCAGCCAAGATAGGGCCGCAAGCTACTCCTACAATGAGCAGTTCTTC

size: few
D: -
V: TRBV7-6
J: TRBJ1-1
CDR3: CASRRSHTEAFF
DNA: TGTGCCAGCAGGAGGTCGCACACTGAAGCTTTCTTT

size: many
D: TRBD2
V: TRBV28
J: TRBJ2-3
CDR3: CATQTSGVTDTQYF
DNA: TGTGCCACCCAAACTAGCGGGGTCACAGATACGCAGTATTTT

size: -
D: TRBD1
V: TRBV5-1
J: TRBJ2-3
CDR3: CASSTAGQGLDTQYF
DNA: TGCGCCAGCAGCACTGCGGGACAGGGTTTGGATACGCAGTATTTT

size: -
D: -
V: TRBV15
J: TRBJ2-7
CDR3: CATSRDLSGDEQYF
DNA: TGTGCCACCAGCAGAGACCTTTCAGGGGACGAGCAGTACTTC

size: many
D: -
V: TRBV12-3/TRBV12-4
J: TRBJ2-1
CDR3: CASSSDTRPYNEQFF
DNA: TGTGCCAGCAGTTCGGACACCCGACCCTACAATGAGCAGTTCTTC

size: few
D: -
V: TRBV20-1
J: TRBJ1-2
CDR3: CSARYGTRGEMYYGYTF
DNA: TGCAGTGCTAGATACGGCACGAGAGGGGAAATGTACTATGGCTACACCTTC

size: few
D: -
V: TRBV6-5
J: TRBJ2-1
CDR3: CASSYSIGSDEQFF
DNA: TGTGCCAGCAGTTACTCGATCGGGTCGGATGAGCAGTTCTTC

size: -
D: -
V: TRBV5-4
J: TRBJ2-3
CDR3: CASSLGGFEDTQYF
DNA: TGTGCCAGCAGCTTGGGCGGCTTTGAGGATACGCAGTATTTT

size: -
D: -
V: TRBV5-1
J: TRBJ2-5
CDR3: CASSLAAGSTQETQYF
DNA: TGCGCCAGCAGCTTGGCGGCAGGGAGCACCCAAGAGACCCAGTACTTC

size: many
D: TRBD2
V: TRBV7-2
J: TRBJ2-2
CDR3: CASSASGGATGELFF
DNA: TGTGCCAGCAGCGCCAGCGGGGGGGCTACCGGGGAGCTGTTTTTT

size: many
D: -
V: TRBV2
J: TRBJ2-3
CDR3: CASSAGTSLTDTQYF
DNA: TGTGCCAGCAGCGCCGGGACTTCTCTCACAGATACGCAGTATTTT

size: -
D: TRBD2
V: TRBV12-3/TRBV12-4
J: TRBJ2-3
CDR3: CASSPRSSGGTDTQYF
DNA: TGTGCCAGCAGTCCCCGTTCTAGCGGGGGAACAGATACGCAGTATTTT

size: -
D: TRBD2
V: TRBV7-8
J: TRBJ2-5
CDR3: CASSLVRDLAGGQETQYF
DNA: TGTGCCAGCAGCTTAGTAAGGGATTTAGCGGGAGGCCAAGAGACCCAGTACTTC

size: -
D: -
V: TRBV6-2/TRBV6-3
J: TRBJ2-1
CDR3: CASSNSASAQPYNEQFF
DNA: TGTGCCAGCAGTAACTCTGCCAGCGCGCAGCCCTACAATGAGCAGTTCTTC

size: few
D: -
V: TRBV5-1
J: TRBJ2-7
CDR3: CASSLVGGGDEQYF
DNA: TGCGCCAGCAGCTTGGTTGGGGGTGGGGACGAGCAGTACTTC

size: -
D: TRBD1
V: TRBV6-1
J: TRBJ1-1
CDR3: CASRRQGGNTEAFF
DNA: TGTGCCAGCAGGCGACAGGGGGGAAACACTGAAGCTTTCTTT

size: few
D: -
V: TRBV29-1
J: TRBJ1-2
CDR3: CSVVPINYGYTF
DNA: TGCAGCGTTGTCCCGATTAACTATGGCTACACCTTC

size: many
D: -
V: TRBV7-9
J: TRBJ1-1
CDR3: CASSLLRDTEAFF
DNA: TGTGCCAGCAGCCTCTTACGGGACACTGAAGCTTTCTTT

size: -
D: -
V: TRBV4-1
J: TRBJ2-6
CDR3: CASSQDRRSGANVLTF
DNA: TGCGCCAGCAGCCAAGACCGGAGGTCAGGGGCCAACGTCCTGACTTTC

size: many
D: -
V: TRBV10-3
J: TRBJ2-7
CDR3: CAIRSPSYEQYF
DNA: TGTGCCATCAGATCCCCCTCCTACGAGCAGTACTTC

size: few
D: -
V: TRBV10-3
J: TRBJ1-3
CDR3: CAIASREAGNTIYF
DNA: TGTGCCATCGCCAGTCGGGAAGCTGGAAACACCATATATTTT

size: many
D: -
V: TRBV5-1
J: TRBJ1-1
CDR3: CASKGGTEAFF
DNA: TGCGCCAGTAAGGGGGGCACTGAAGCTTTCTTT

size: few
D: -
V: TRBV27
J: TRBJ1-5
CDR3: CASSLGHDNQPQHF
DNA: TGTGCCAGCAGTTTAGGACACGATAATCAGCCCCAGCATTTT

size: many
D: -
V: TRBV7-8
J: TRBJ1-1
CDR3: CASSLALSRGRSTEAFF
DNA: TGTGCCAGCAGCTTAGCTCTAAGCAGGGGTCGGAGCACTGAAGCTTTCTTT

size: many
D: -
V: TRBV12-3/TRBV12-4
J: TRBJ1-4
CDR3: CASSLGVREKLFF
DNA: TGTGCCAGCAGTTTAGGGGTCCGAGAAAAACTGTTTTTT

size: many
D: -
V: TRBV3-1
J: TRBJ1-2
CDR3: CASSHSSGYGYTF
DNA: TGTGCCAGCAGCCATTCGTCGGGATATGGCTACACCTTC